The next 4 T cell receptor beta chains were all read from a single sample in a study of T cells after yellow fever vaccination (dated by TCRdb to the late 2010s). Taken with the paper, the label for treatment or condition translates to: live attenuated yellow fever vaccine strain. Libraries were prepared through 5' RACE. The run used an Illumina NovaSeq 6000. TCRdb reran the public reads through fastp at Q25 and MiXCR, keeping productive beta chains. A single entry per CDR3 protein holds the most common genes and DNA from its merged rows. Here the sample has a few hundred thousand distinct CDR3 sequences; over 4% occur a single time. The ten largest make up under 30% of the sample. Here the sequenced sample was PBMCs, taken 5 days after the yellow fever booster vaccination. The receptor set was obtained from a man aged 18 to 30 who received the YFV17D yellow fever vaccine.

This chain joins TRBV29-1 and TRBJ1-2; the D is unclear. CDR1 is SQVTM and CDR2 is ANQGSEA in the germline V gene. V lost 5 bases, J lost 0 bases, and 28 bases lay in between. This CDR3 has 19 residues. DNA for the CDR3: TGCAGCGTTAAGGAGCGCCAAAAACAGCAGAATGGTGCTAACTATGGCTACACCTTC. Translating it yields CSVKERQKQQNGANYGYTF.

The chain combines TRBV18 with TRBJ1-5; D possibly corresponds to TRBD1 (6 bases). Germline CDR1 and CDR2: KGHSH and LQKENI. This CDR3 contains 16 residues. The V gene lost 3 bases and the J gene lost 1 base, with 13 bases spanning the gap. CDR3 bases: TGTGCCAGCTCACCTCCCCAAGGGGGAAGCAATCAGCCCCAGCATTTT. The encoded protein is CASSPPQGGSNQPQHF.

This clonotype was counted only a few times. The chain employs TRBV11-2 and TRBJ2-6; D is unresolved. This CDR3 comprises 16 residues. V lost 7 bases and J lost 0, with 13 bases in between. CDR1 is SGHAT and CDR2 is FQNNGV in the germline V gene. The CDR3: CASNGPPFSGANVLTF. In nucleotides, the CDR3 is TGTGCCAGCAACGGGCCGCCCTTCTCTGGGGCCAACGTCCTGACTTTC.

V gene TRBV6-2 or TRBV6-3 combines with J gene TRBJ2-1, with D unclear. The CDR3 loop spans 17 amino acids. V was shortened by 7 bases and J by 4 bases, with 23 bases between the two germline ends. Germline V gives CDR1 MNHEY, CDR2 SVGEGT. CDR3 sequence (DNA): TGTGCCAGCACCTACCCCCCCGGGCAAGACTGGTACAATGAGCAGTTCTTC. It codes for CASTYPPGQDWYNEQFF.